This T cell receptor beta chain is from a study of CD4 T cells in relation to SARS-CoV-2 and coronaviruses. The wider study: Controls used an HIV-1 Nef peptide pool or no peptide. Overall study findings and caveats: About 65% of donors had memory CD4+ clonotypes crossrecognizing SARS-CoV-2 and common cold coronavirus spike.

In germline, CDR1 is KGHSH, CDR2 LQKENI. The CDR3 is 16 amino acids. J was trimmed by 2 bases and V by 1 base; bases with no gene match: 5. In its sample, this clone was seen a few times. What it recognizes is unknown. CD4+ T cells from unexposed donors were obtained before the COVID-19 pandemic (2011-2018). CD4+ T cells were isolated from the cells after less than 13 days of culture. Unexposed-donor CD4+ T cells were probed with SARS-CoV-2 S/N and four cold-coronavirus spikes, cells permitting. Cultures held under 2.5 million PBMCs per well with roughly 10 IU/ml IL-2. TCRdb's table, derived via immunoSEQ multiplex PCR, lists solely in-frame clones and lacks some. Of some 26,000 clones in the sample, more than 60% were seen once.

The J gene is TRBJ2-3, the V gene TRBV18, with TRBD2 matching 8 bases. Sequencing was carried out using CD4+ T cells from PBMCs, cultured in vitro. The clonotype comes from a human donor in good health. The CDR3 here is CASSPQKRGFTDTQYF. The CDR3 bases are TGTGCCAGCTCACCACAGAAGCGGGGGTTCACAGATACGCAGTATTTT. The variable domain in full, with the rest retrieved from reference TRBV18 and TRBJ2-3, is NAGVMQNPRHLVRRRGQEARLRCSPMKGHSHVYWYRQLPEEGLKFMVYLQKENIIDESGMPKERFSAEFPKEGPSILRIQQVVRGDSAAYFCASSPQKRGFTDTQYFGPGTRLTVL.